This T cell receptor (beta chain) is from a study of CD8+CD57+ T cells in acquired aplastic anemia. On the study more broadly: Roughly 3 ug was the average amount of DNA from sorted CD4+ and CD8+ cells.

Germline V gives CDR1 ENHRY, CDR2 SYGVKD. There are 15 residues in the CDR3. With 4 bases clipped from V and 2 bases from J, the junction kept 8 bases outside the gene matches. An expansion of CD8+CD57+ cells by flow cytometry had been shown in patients chosen for sequencing. Each of the patients presented with severe acquired aplastic anemia. Prior therapy had not been administered to any patient at the time of blood sampling. In its sample, this clonotype was seen many times. Genomic DNA provided the template from which TCR beta VDJ and CDR3 profiles were obtained. MiXCR was run by TCRdb on the reads, yielding one entry per CDR3 protein. The sample has around 120,000 distinct CDR3 sequences; less than 50% are singletons.

The sequence was obtained from a human donor with aplastic anemia. Sequenced: sorted CD4+, CD8+, or CD8+CD57+ T cells (not recorded which) from PBMCs. The chain couples TRBV10-3 to TRBJ2-7, with TRBD1 matching over 7 bases. CDR3 nucleotides: TGTGCCATCAGTGGAACCCGGGACAGAGCCTACGAGCAGTACGTC. Protein sequence: CAISGTRDRAYEQYV.